This T cell receptor beta chain is drawn from a study of blood T cell repertoires in COVID-19. Whole-study context: The study drew acute and convalescent COVID-19 samples from the United States, Italy and Spain.

Here immunoSEQ multiplex PCR was the method, and the copy in TCRdb shows in-frame clones only, minus some. The sample includes about 390,000 clones, 87% of them seen just once. The cohort comprised adults aged 18 to 89 years residing in 20 to 25 US areas. Recovered participants had two consecutive negative NP/OP PCR tests, healthcare professional clearance, or symptom resolution. The receptor was derived from a woman in her fifties or sixties who had recovered from COVID-19. The sequenced sample was PBMCs or T cells enriched from blood (not recorded which).

The CDR3, as DNA: TGTGCCAGCAGCAAAGGGACTAGCGGGGCAAGATACAATGAGCAGTTCTTC. Amino acids: CASSKGTSGARYNEQFF. The V gene is TRBV11-2, the J gene TRBJ2-1, with 13 bases that match TRBD2. This CDR3 region has 17 residues. Losses at the gene ends were 5 bases for V and 4 bases for J; bases not matched to a gene: 8. Germline CDR1 and CDR2: SGHAT and FQNNGV. The variable domain in full, with the rest retrieved from reference TRBV11-2 and TRBJ2-1, is EAGVAQSPRYKIIEKRQSVAFWCNPISGHATLYWYQQILGQGPKLLIQFQNNGVVDDSQLPKDRFSAERLKGVDSTLKIQPAKLEDSAVYLCASSKGTSGARYNEQFFGPGTRLTVL.